Listed here is a single T cell receptor beta chain. Its antigen remains unknown. One junction end does not reproduce the germline sequence, and a read error may be involved. RNA was extracted from bulk tissue without any cell sorting. Distant lung tissue was collected more than 3 cm away from the tumor edge. Donors were chemotherapy-naive, newly diagnosed lung cancer surgical patients in China, August–late 2014. A modified ARM-PCR protocol with three rounds of nested PCR amplified TCRbeta. TCRdb reanalysed the multiplex PCR reads using MiXCR and keeps one entry per CDR3 protein. The sample lists about 86,000 distinct CDR3 sequences; 65% to 80% were seen once. This sample was taken from a study of tumor and adjacent non-tumor tissue in lung cancer. Study overall: Histology: 12 adenocarcinoma, a couple of squamous cell carcinoma, 1 small cell lung cancer. Samples averaged around 3.9 million productive TCRbeta reads each.

The germline V gene has CDR1 MNHEY and CDR2 SVGEGT. This CDR3 region has 17 residues. Study observations and caveats: TCR diversity was significantly greater in tumor than normal lung tissue.

The clonotype was recovered from a woman in her forties or fifties with non-small cell lung cancer. The chain joins TRBV6-2 or TRBV6-3 to TRBJ2-3; either TRBD1 or TRBD2 may fit D (5 bases each). Specimen: distant non-tumor lung tissue. CDR3 DNA sequence: TGTGCCTGCAGTTACCCTGGGACGGATCCCTACACAGATACGCAGTATTTT. Amino acid sequence: CACSYPGTDPYTDTQYF.